The sequence of this T cell receptor beta chain was determined in a study of cytomegalovirus exposure and HLA in healthy donors. Findings and limits, study-wide: An analysis done earlier found most TCR beta V segments productive about 90% or about 30% of the time.

PCR primers comprised 60 Vbeta and 13 Jbeta primers. Sequencing used immunoSEQ multiplex PCR; TCRdb keeps in-frame clones, though not all of them. Of 220,000 or so clones listed, 82% are singletons. This CDR3 spans 14 amino acids. The V and J ends lost 7 bases and 7 bases, in that order; junction bases with no gene match: 3. Looked up from germline, CDR1 is LNHDA and CDR2 is SQIVND (reference sequence). Details on this clone: As yet, its antigen is unknown.

Specimen: PBMCs. The sequence derives from a woman aged 40 to 50 in good health and CMV-seronegative. The chain has TRBV19 and TRBJ2-1, with 14 bases aligning to TRBD2. CDR3 nucleotides: TGTGCCAGTACCGGGACTAGCGGGAGAAATGAGCAGTTCTTC. It is translated as CASTGTSGRNEQFF.